The 10 T cell receptor beta chains presented below share a single source sample, sequenced in a study of T cells in Graves' hyperthyroidism and ophthalmopathy. RNA transcripts were the template for amplifying TCR beta CDR3 regions. Carried out on the TCR CDR3, a first-round RT-PCR used the HTBI primer set. MiXCR was run by TCRdb on the multiplex PCR reads, yielding one entry per CDR3 protein. Of roughly 380,000 distinct CDR3 sequences listed, 15% to 20% were seen once; the top ten hold 15%. Sequencing was done on a sample of blood. These receptors were obtained from a woman in her 40s with Graves' ophthalmopathy.

The chain couples TRBV6-2 or TRBV6-3 to TRBJ2-7; 9 bases map to TRBD1. The DNA end is a closer match to TRBJ2-1, so the J assignment may be wrong. This CDR3 is 15 amino acids long. Germline lookup yields CDR1 MNHEY and CDR2 SVGEGT. CDR3 coding DNA: TGTGCCAGCAGTTACCCGATCGGGACAGGGTACGAGCAGTTCTTC. This encodes CASSYPIGTGYEQFF.

As concerns this clonotype: An end of the junction does not agree with germline; a read error may underlie this. J is TRBJ2-7 and V is TRBV6-5; D is perhaps TRBD2 (5 bases). Germline V gene data show CDR1 as MNHEY and CDR2 as SVGAGI. The CDR3 is 12 amino acids. DNA for the CDR3: TGTGCCAGCACTTACAGCGCGGGTGAGCAGTCCTTC. Translating it yields CASTYSAGEQSF.

The chain employs TRBV29-1 and TRBJ2-2; 9 bases match TRBD1. This CDR3 region has 13 residues. Germline CDR1 SQVTM, CDR2 ANQGSEA. After removal of 6 bases from V and 7 bases from J, the junction contained 6 bases not matched to a gene. DNA for the CDR3: TGCAGCGTCGGGACAGGGAGCCACGGGGAGCTGTTTTTT. This sequence encodes CSVGTGSHGELFF.

The chain combines TRBV12-5 with TRBJ1-1; no firm D call. The germline V gene has CDR1 LGHNT and CDR2 FRNRAP. Between the trimmed V and J ends, which lost 2 bases and 3 bases, there was a span of 7 bases. The CDR3 runs to 13 residues. The CDR3 loop is CASGLWGYTEAFF. DNA for the CDR3: TGTGCTAGTGGTTTGTGGGGTTACACTGAAGCTTTCTTT. Supplemented by reference TRBV12-5 and TRBJ1-1, the full variable domain reads DARVTQTPRHKVTEMGQEVTMRCQPILGHNTVFWYRQTMMQGLELLAYFRNRAPLDDSGMPKDRFSAEMPDATLATLKIQPSEPRDSAVYFCASGLWGYTEAFFGQGTRLTVV.

This clonotype was seen ten or more times. The rearrangement uses TRBV5-5 and TRBJ2-7; no definite D call. Trimming removed 5 bases from V and 2 bases from J, with 14 bases in between. This CDR3 has 14 amino acids. In germline, CDR1 is SGHKS, CDR2 YYEKEE (reference sequence). CDR3 coding DNA: TGTGCCAGCAGTTGGACCGGGCTCCCCTACGAGCAGTACTTC. Its translation: CASSWTGLPYEQYF.

With respect to this clonotype: This may be a read error: a much more frequent sequence differs by one nucleotide. V is TRBV5-1 and J is TRBJ2-5; D uncertain. Trimming cost V 3 bases and J 2 bases, with 11 bases left between them. Per germline, CDR1 SGHRS and CDR2 YFSETQ. The CDR3 spans 14 residues. CDR3 bases: TGCGCCAGCAGCTCTCCTTCGGAGCAAGAGACCCAGTACTTC. Translating gives CASSSPSEQETQYF.

This clonotype has ten or more counts. This chain connects TRBV4-1 to TRBJ1-5; unclear D gene. Germline loops: CDR1 MGHRA, CDR2 YSYEKL. The CDR3 runs to 16 residues. Trimming cost V 0 bases and J 4 bases, with 13 bases left between them. CDR3 sequence reads: CASSQDGGLGNQPQHF. Here the CDR3 DNA reads TGCGCCAGCAGCCAAGACGGAGGGCTGGGTAATCAGCCCCAGCATTTT.

This clonotype was recorded at least ten times. V is TRBV6-5 and J is TRBJ2-7; no firm D call. Trimming removed 6 bases at V and 3 bases at J, with 9 bases between. Germline V gene data show CDR1 as MNHEY and CDR2 as SVGAGI. The length of the CDR3 is 12 residues. As DNA, the CDR3 is TGTGCCAGCAGGGGCGTAAACTACGAGCAGTACTTC. It translates to CASRGVNYEQYF.

This chain joins TRBV4-1 and TRBJ2-7; TRBD2 aligns across 8 bases. After removal of 5 bases from V and 2 bases from J, the junction contained 8 bases not matched to a gene. Germline CDR1 and CDR2: MGHRA and YSYEKL. The CDR3 totals 15 residues. The CDR3 DNA reads TGCGCCAGCAGCTCTACTAGCGGTGGCCCCTACGAGCAGTACTTC. Amino acid sequence: CASSSTSGGPYEQYF.

Details on this clonotype: This may be a read error, as it is one base from a much larger clone. For the CDR3, the DNA is TGTGCCACCAGTCTTATCGGATCCACTGAAGCTTTCTTT. Amino acids: CATSLIGSTEAFF. The chain links TRBV28 to TRBJ1-1, with D hard to call. The CDR3 contains 13 residues. Germline V gene lookup returns CDR1 MDHEN and CDR2 SYDVKM.